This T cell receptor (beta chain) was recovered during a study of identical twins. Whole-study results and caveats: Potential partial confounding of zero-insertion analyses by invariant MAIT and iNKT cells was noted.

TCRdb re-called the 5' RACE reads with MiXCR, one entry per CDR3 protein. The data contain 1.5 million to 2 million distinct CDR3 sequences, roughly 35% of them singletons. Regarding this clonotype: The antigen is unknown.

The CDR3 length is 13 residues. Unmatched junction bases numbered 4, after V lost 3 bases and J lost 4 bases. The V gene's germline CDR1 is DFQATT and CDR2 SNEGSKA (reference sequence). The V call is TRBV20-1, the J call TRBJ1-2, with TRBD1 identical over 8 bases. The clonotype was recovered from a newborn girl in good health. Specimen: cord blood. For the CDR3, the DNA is TGCAGTGCTAGGGACAGGGATCTCTATGGCTACACCTTC. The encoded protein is CSARDRDLYGYTF.